Listed below are T cell receptor beta chains from one sample, sequenced in a study of cytomegalovirus exposure and HLA in healthy donors. Using immunoSEQ multiplex PCR, the repertoire was profiled, and TCRdb retains in-frame clones only, with some absent. The listing contains around 35,000 clones. The sequenced sample consisted of PBMCs. The origin of the receptors is a woman aged 35 to 49 in good health and CMV-seropositive. Each CDR3 is given with its conserved first and last residue. The D gene is left open where the match is weak.

- TRBV28 CASSLYRRQNYGYTF
TRBD2 TRBV9 CASTPLTGGPDTGELFF
TRBD2 TRBV5-6 CASSSPRLAGAYEQYF
- TRBV2 CATDRTGELFF
TRBD1 TRBV19 CASTGTGGANTGELFF
- TRBV28 CASSFLAGNQPQHF
- TRBV6-6 CASLVWELFF
TRBD1 TRBV6-5 CASSHRGGSGNTIYF
- TRBV30 CAWSSGKSTDTQYF
- TRBV9 CASSVGPQGGTQYF
- TRBV20-1 CSAVEMAAFF
TRBD1 TRBV6-5 CASRGQGTYEQYF
TRBD1 TRBV6-5 CASSRQGGDQPQHF
TRBD2 TRBV19 CASSPAGRETQYF
- TRBV5-4 CASSLAGGGELFF
- TRBV28 CASSLGSPGHDYEQYF
- TRBV6-1 CASSVQGHQPQHF
TRBD1 TRBV27 CASSTGEETQYF
- TRBV5-6 CASSLFQDMGTNTEAFF
TRBD2 TRBV27 CASSLIAGVFGTQYF
- TRBV4-1 CASSQERVAIQETQYF
- TRBV6-5 CASRRGSGGAETQYF
- TRBV9 CASSVGGSYEQYF
- TRBV25-1 CASSEQEATDTQYF
- TRBV10-2 CASTTGTTQFF
- TRBV7-9 CASGHRPDNEQFF
- TRBV2 CASRGQGYNEQFF
- TRBV23-1 CAARRQVRRTDTQYF
TRBD1 TRBV14 CASSPQTGAYGYTF
TRBD2 TRBV5-1 CASSSTSGSGEQYF
- TRBV4-2 CASSQDPGVPYEQYF
TRBD1 TRBV18 CASSQQQGSYNEQFF
TRBD1 TRBV6-6 CASRLQGAEETQYF
TRBD1 TRBV28 CASTGPGTGWGSEQYF
- TRBV7-2 CASSLESAAGGYTF
TRBD2 TRBV11-2 CASSLVGLAGGPSKNIQYF
TRBD1 TRBV28 CASSLRTGGTGYTF
TRBD1 TRBV5-4 CASSMGTGGGYEQYF